This T cell receptor beta chain was captured by sequencing in a study of T-cell memory formation after mild COVID-19. Trimming cost V 5 bases and J 5 bases, with 21 bases left between them. Germline V gene data show CDR1 as SEHNR and CDR2 as FQNEAQ (reference sequence). This CDR3 spans 16 amino acids. In regard to this clonotype: Its target is not known.

Amplification by 5'RACE using constant-segment primers produced TCR alpha and TCR beta cDNA libraries that carried sample barcodes and UMIs. From the 5' RACE reads, TCRdb called clonotypes with MiXCR, one entry per CDR3 protein. The sample yields tens of thousands of distinct CDR3 sequences, over 6.5% seen once. Whole-study findings and limits: A second wave of clones peaked on day 37, and their SARS-CoV-2 specificity went unconfirmed.

Sequenced input: PBMCs or a T cell subset sorted from them (not recorded which). This sequence joins TRBV7-9 and TRBJ2-5; perhaps TRBD2 as D (6 bases). The sequence was obtained from an adult who had mild COVID-19 (a few samples of this study predate the infection). Cell type and time point are not known. The CDR3 reads CASSPPRERAPETQYF. The DNA of the CDR3 is TGTGCCAGCAGCCCTCCCCGGGAGAGGGCTCCCGAGACCCAGTACTTC.